What follows is one T cell receptor (beta chain) and its context. This sample was included in a study of blood T cell repertoires in COVID-19. Study-level background: PBMCs, B-cell-depleted T cells, or T cells were the source of the cDNA or gDNA that made up the material.

The CDR3 is 17 residues long. Trimming cost V 3 bases and J 4 bases, with 21 bases left between them. In germline, CDR1 is LNHDA, CDR2 SQIVND (reference sequence). How the authors handled the data: Estimation of nucleated cell counts relied on the amplification of reference gene primers. Libraries were prepared by immunoSEQ multiplex PCR; TCRdb keeps only in-frame clonotypes and omits some of them. For V, J and clone size, that table is used; D and trimming come from the DNA. In the table there are 100,000 to 110,000 clones, roughly 85% of which are singletons. Sequencing used peripheral blood. The receptor was isolated from a woman in her seventies with acute or convalescent COVID-19. The rearrangement links TRBV19 to TRBJ1-2, with D possibly being TRBD1 (6 bases). CDR3 bases: TGTGCCAGTAGTATTCCCGCCCAGGGGTCTCAAGGCTATGGCTACACCTTC. This gives the protein CASSIPAQGSQGYGYTF.